Below are 10 T cell receptor beta chains sequenced from a single sample in a study of T cell responses to AZD1222 COVID-19 vaccine. TCRdb's copy holds only in-frame clones and misses some; the assay was immunoSEQ multiplex PCR. The table lists around 90,000 clones, 86% of them singletons. The specimen was peripheral blood, collected on day 0 of AZD1222 vaccination. Receptors originate from an adult in good health.

This chain uses TRBV7-2 with TRBJ2-7, with 14 bases aligning to TRBD2. After removal of 5 bases from V and 0 bases from J, the junction contained 3 bases not matched to a gene. Per the germline V gene, CDR1 is SGHTA and CDR2 is FQGNSA. The CDR3 runs to 16 residues. CDR3 loop: CASSPGTSGGSYEQYF. CDR3 coding DNA: TGTGCCAGCAGCCCCGGGACTAGCGGGGGCTCCTACGAGCAGTACTTC.

The chain links TRBV5-1 to TRBJ1-5; 10 nucleotides align to TRBD1. After removal of 0 bases from V and 5 bases from J, the junction contained 5 bases not matched to a gene. Looked up from germline, CDR1 is SGHRS and CDR2 is YFSETQ. This CDR3 has 16 amino acids. The CDR3 nucleotides are TGCGCCAGCAGCTTGGGGGACAGGGGAGGAGATCAGCCCCAGCATTTT. It is translated as CASSLGDRGGDQPQHF.

V is TRBV5-1 and J is TRBJ2-3, with TRBD1 identical over 9 bases. Germline V gives CDR1 SGHRS, CDR2 YFSETQ. The CDR3 loop spans 13 amino acids. The junction had 2 bases not matched to a gene; V was cut back by 7 bases and J by 2 bases. The CDR3 coding sequence is TGCGCCAGCGGACAGGGGTACACAGATACGCAGTATTTT. Protein sequence: CASGQGYTDTQYF.

The chain has TRBV5-6 and TRBJ2-3; D is ambiguous. Per germline, CDR1 SGHDT and CDR2 YYEEEE. The CDR3 extends over 14 amino acids. The V end lost 0 bases, the J end lost 2 bases, and 7 bases lay between the germline ends. CDR3 coding DNA: TGTGCCAGCAGCTTGGAGGCAGACACAGATACGCAGTATTTT. It specifies CASSLEADTDTQYF.

The V gene is TRBV6-5, the J gene TRBJ2-2; no firm D call. The CDR3 is made up of 12 amino acids. V was shortened by 7 bases and J by 0 bases, with 3 bases between the two germline ends. CDR1 is MNHEY and CDR2 is SVGAGI in the germline V gene. The CDR3 protein is CASITNTGELFF. DNA of the CDR3: TGTGCCAGCATCACGAACACCGGGGAGCTGTTTTTT.

The chain couples TRBV3-1 (or the pseudogene TRBV3-2) to TRBJ1-1, with D tentatively TRBD1 (5 bases). Between the trimmed V and J ends, which lost 2 bases and 8 bases, there was a span of 15 bases. Germline V gives CDR1 LGHDT, CDR2 YNNKEL (reference sequence). The length of the CDR3 is 14 residues. The CDR3 reads CASSQPTQGAEAFF. In nucleotides, the CDR3 is TGTGCCAGCAGCCAACCTACGCAGGGAGCGGAAGCTTTCTTT.

This sequence joins TRBV4-1 and TRBJ2-1; 11 bases fit TRBD2. Germline CDR1 is MGHRA and CDR2 is YSYEKL. CDR3 length: 17 amino acids. V trimming: 3 bases; J trimming: 0 bases; junction bases outside the gene matches: 4. The CDR3 DNA sequence: TGCGCCAGCAGCCACCGGACTAGCGGGCCCTCCTACAATGAGCAGTTCTTC. Amino acids: CASSHRTSGPSYNEQFF.

The genes are TRBV11-2 and TRBJ1-3; unclear D gene. This CDR3 region has 14 residues. In germline, CDR1 is SGHAT, CDR2 FQNNGV. V lost 0 bases, J lost 0 bases, and 3 bases lay in between. The chain's CDR3 is CASSLDHSGNTIYF. Here the CDR3 DNA reads TGTGCCAGCAGCTTAGACCACTCTGGAAACACCATATATTTT.

This chain links TRBV11-2 with TRBJ1-1, with D unresolved. The V gene's germline CDR1 is SGHAT and CDR2 FQNNGV. The CDR3 is 13 amino acids. V was cut by 5 bases and J by 10 bases, with 17 bases left in between. The CDR3: CASSTQQKQVAFF. The CDR3 nucleotides are TGTGCCAGCAGCACACAACAGAAGCAGGTAGCTTTCTTT. Filled out from reference TRBV11-2 and TRBJ1-1, the complete variable domain reads EAGVAQSPRYKIIEKRQSVAFWCNPISGHATLYWYQQILGQGPKLLIQFQNNGVVDDSQLPKDRFSAERLKGVDSTLKIQPAKLEDSAVYLCASSTQQKQVAFFGQGTRLTVV.

Details on this clone: Other DNA sequences in this specimen translate into the identical CDR3. The J gene is TRBJ2-1, the V gene TRBV27, with 7 bases identical to TRBD1. This CDR3 has 12 amino acids. V lost 3 bases to trimming and J lost 9 bases; unmatched junction nucleotides: 2. The germline V gene has CDR1 MNHEY and CDR2 SMNVEV (reference sequence). The CDR3 loop is CASSFRGTEQFF. The DNA of the CDR3 is TGTGCCAGCAGTTTCAGGGGGACTGAGCAGTTCTTC.